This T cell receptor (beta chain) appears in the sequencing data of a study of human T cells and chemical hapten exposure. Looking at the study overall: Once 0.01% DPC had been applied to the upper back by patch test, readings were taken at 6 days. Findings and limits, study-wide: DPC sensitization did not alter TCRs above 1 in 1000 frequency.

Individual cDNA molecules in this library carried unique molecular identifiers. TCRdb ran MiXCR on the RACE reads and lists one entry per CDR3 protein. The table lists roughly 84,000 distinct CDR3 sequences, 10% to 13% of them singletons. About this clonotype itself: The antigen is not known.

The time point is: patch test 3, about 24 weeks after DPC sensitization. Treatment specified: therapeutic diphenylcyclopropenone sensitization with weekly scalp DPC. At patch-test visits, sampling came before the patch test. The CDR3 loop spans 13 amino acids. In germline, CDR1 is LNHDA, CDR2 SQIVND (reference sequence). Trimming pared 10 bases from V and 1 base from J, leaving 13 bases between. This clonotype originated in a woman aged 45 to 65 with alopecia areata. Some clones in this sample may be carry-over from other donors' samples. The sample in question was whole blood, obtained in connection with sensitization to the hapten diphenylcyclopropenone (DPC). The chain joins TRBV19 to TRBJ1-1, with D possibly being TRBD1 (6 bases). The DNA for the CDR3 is TGTGCCAATAGGGGACAACCGAACACTGAAGCTTTCTTT. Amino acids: CANRGQPNTEAFF.